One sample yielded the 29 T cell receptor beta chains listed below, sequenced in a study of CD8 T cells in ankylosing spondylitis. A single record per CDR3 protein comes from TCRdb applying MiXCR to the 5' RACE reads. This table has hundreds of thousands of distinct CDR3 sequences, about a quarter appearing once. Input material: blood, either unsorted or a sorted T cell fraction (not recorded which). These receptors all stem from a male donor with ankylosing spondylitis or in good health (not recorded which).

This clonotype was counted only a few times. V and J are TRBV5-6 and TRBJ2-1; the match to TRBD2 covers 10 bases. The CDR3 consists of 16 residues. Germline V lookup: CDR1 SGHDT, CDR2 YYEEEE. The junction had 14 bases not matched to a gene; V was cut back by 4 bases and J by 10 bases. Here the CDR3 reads CASSGTSGATIGEQFF. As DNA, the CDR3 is TGTGCCAGCAGCGGTACTAGCGGGGCCACAATCGGGGAGCAGTTCTTC.

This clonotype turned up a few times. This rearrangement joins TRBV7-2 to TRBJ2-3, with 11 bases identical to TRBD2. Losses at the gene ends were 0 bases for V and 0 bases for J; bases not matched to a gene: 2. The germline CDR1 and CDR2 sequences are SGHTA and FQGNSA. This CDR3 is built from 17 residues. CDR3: CASSLALAGVSTDTQYF. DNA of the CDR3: TGTGCCAGCAGCTTAGCACTAGCGGGAGTTAGCACAGATACGCAGTATTTT.

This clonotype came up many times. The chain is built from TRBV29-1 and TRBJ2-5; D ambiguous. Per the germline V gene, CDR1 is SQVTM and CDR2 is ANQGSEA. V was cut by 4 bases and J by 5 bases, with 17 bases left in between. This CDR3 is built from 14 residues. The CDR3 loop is CSVVPGPGAETQYF. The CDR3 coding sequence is TGCAGCGTTGTGCCCGGCCCAGGAGCGGAGACCCAGTACTTC.

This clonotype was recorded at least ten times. The CDR3 sequence: CSVAESIEQFF. The CDR3 DNA sequence: TGCAGCGTTGCAGAGAGCATTGAGCAGTTCTTC. V is TRBV29-1 and J is TRBJ2-1; D remains unclear. Germline values: CDR1 SQVTM, CDR2 ANQGSEA. V lost 4 bases to trimming and J lost 9 bases, with 10 bases between them. The CDR3 length is 11 residues.

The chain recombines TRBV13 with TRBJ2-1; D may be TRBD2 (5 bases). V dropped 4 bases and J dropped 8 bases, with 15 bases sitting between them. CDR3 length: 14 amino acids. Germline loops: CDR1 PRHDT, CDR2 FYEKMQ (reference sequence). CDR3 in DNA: TGTGCCAGCAGCTCCCGGACTTACGACCATGAGCAGTTCTTC. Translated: CASSSRTYDHEQFF.

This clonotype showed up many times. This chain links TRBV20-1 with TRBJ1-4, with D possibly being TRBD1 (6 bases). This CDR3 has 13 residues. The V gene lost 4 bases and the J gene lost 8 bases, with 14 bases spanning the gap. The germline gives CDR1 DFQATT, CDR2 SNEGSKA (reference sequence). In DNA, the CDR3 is TGCAGTGCTAAACAGGGAGGAGAAGAAAAACTGTTTTTT. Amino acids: CSAKQGGEEKLFF.

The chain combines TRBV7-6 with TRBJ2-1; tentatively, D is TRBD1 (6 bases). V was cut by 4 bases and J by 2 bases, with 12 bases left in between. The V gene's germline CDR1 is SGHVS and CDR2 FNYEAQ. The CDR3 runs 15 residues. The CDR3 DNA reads TGTGCCAGCAGCTCAGGCGGACAGCCCTACAATGAGCAGTTCTTC. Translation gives CASSSGGQPYNEQFF.

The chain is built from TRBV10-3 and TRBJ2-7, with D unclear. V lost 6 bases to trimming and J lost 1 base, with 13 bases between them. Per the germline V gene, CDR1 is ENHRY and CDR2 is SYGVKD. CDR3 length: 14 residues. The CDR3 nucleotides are TGTGCCATCAGGAGCTCTGGAAGTTCCTACGAGCAGTACTTC. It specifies CAIRSSGSSYEQYF.

CDR3 bases: TGCAGTGCTAGACACCCACAAGCCAACACTGAAGCTTTCTTT. This sequence encodes CSARHPQANTEAFF. The V call is TRBV20-1, the J call TRBJ1-1; D unresolved. Germline V lookup: CDR1 DFQATT, CDR2 SNEGSKA (reference sequence). The CDR3 covers 14 residues. V dropped 2 bases and J dropped 2 bases, with 12 bases sitting between them.

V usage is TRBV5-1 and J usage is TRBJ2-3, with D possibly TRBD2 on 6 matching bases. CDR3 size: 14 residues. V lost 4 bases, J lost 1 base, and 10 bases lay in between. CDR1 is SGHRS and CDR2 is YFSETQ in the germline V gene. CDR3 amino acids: CASSTGGGTDTQYF. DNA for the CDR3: TGCGCCAGCAGCACTGGAGGGGGCACAGATACGCAGTATTTT.

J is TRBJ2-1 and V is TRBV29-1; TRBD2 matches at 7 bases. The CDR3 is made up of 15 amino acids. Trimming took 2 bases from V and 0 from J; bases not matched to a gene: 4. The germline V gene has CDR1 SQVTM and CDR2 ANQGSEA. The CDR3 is CSVEYGGGSYNEQFF. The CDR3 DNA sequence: TGCAGCGTTGAATACGGCGGGGGCTCCTACAATGAGCAGTTCTTC.

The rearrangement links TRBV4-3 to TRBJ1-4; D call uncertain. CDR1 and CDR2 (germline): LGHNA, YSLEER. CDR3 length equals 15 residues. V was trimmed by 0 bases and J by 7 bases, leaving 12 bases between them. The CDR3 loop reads CASSQDLAGGEKLFF. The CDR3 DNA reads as TGCGCCAGCAGCCAAGATCTGGCAGGCGGTGAAAAACTGTTTTTT.

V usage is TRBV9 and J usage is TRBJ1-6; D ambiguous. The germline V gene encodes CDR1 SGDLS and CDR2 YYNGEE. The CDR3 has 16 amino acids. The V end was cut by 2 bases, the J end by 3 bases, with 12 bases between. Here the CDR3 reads CASSVGTFDYNSPLHF. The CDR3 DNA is TGTGCCAGCAGCGTGGGCACCTTCGACTATAATTCACCCCTCCACTTT.

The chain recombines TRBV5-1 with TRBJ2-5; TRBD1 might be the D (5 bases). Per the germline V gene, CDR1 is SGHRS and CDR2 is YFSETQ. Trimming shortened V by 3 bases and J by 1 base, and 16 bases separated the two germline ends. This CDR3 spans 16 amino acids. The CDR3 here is CASSSTLRQGQETQYF. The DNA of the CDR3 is TGCGCCAGCAGCTCTACTCTCAGGCAGGGCCAAGAGACCCAGTACTTC.

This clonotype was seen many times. The CDR3 DNA reads as TGCGCCAGCAGCCCGGGACAGGGGAACATTCAGTACTTC. This translates into CASSPGQGNIQYF. This rearrangement joins TRBV5-1 to TRBJ2-4, with 10 positions matching TRBD1. The CDR3 contains 13 residues. Trimming removed 4 bases from V and 7 bases from J; junction bases left unmatched: 2. The germline V gene encodes CDR1 SGHRS and CDR2 YFSETQ.

The CDR3: CASSLGGSGELFF. DNA of the CDR3: TGTGCCAGCAGCTTAGGGGGCTCCGGGGAGCTGTTTTTT. This chain connects TRBV7-9 to TRBJ2-2, with D maybe TRBD1 (5 bases). The germline CDR1 and CDR2 sequences are SEHNR and FQNEAQ (reference sequence). V lost 1 base to trimming and J lost 6 bases, with 6 bases between them. The CDR3 totals 13 residues.

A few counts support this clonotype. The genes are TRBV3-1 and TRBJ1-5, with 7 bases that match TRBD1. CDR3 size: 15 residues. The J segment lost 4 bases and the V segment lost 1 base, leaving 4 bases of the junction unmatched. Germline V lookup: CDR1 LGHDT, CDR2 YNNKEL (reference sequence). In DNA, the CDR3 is TGTGCCAGCAGCCAAGCAGGGGGGAATAATCAGCCCCAGCATTTT. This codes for CASSQAGGNNQPQHF.

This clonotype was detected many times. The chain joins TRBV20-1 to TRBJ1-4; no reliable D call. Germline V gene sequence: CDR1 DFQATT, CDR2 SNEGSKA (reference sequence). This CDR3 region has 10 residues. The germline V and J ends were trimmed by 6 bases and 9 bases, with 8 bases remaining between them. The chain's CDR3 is CSAPEKKLFF. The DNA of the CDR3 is TGCAGTGCCCCTGAGAAAAAACTGTTTTTT.

CDR3 bases: TGCAGCGTCTCAGGGGGGAACCAAGAGACCCAGTACTTC. Its translation: CSVSGGNQETQYF. V gene TRBV29-1 combines with J gene TRBJ2-5, with a tentative D call TRBD1 (7 bases). The CDR3 is 13 amino acids. Germline V gives CDR1 SQVTM, CDR2 ANQGSEA. The V gene lost 6 bases and the J gene lost 0 bases, with 11 bases spanning the gap.

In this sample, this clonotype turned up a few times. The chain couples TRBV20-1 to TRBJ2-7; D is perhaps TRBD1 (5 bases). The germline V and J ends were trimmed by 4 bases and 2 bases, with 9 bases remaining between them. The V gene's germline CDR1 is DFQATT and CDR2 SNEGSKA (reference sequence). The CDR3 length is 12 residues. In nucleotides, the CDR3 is TGCAGTGCTAATGCAGGGACCTACGAGCAGTACTTC. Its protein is CSANAGTYEQYF.

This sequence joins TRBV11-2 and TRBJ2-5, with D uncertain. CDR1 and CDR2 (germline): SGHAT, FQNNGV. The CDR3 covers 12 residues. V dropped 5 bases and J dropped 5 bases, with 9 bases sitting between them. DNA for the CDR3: TGTGCCAGCAGCATTAGGACGGAGACCCAGTACTTC. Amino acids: CASSIRTETQYF.

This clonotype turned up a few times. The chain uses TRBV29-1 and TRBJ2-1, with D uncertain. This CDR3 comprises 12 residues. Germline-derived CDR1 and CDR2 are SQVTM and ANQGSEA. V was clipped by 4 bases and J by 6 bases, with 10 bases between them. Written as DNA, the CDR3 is TGCAGCGTTGTTAAGTCGGGCAATGAGCAGTTCTTC. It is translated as CSVVKSGNEQFF.

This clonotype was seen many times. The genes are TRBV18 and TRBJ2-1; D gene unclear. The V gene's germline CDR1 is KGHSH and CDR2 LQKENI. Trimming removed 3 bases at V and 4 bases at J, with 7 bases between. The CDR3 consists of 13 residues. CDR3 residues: CASSPSVYNEQFF. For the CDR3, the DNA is TGTGCCAGCTCACCGTCGGTATACAATGAGCAGTTCTTC.

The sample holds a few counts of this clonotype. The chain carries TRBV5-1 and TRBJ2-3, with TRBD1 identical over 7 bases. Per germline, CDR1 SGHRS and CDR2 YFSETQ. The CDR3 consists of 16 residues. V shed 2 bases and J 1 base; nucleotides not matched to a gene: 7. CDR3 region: CASSLQQGSGTDTQYF. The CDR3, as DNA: TGCGCCAGCAGCTTACAACAGGGGAGTGGCACAGATACGCAGTATTTT.

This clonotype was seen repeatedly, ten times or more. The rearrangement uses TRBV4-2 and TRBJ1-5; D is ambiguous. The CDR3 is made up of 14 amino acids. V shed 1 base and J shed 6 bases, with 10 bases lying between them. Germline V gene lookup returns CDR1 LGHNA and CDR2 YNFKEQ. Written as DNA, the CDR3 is TGTGCCAGCAGCCAAGTTGGCAGGACTCAGCCCCAGCATTTT. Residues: CASSQVGRTQPQHF.

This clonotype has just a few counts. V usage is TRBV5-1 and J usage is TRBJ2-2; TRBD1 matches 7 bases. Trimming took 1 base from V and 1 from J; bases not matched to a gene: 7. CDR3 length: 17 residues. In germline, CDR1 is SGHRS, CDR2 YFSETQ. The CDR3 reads CASSLSWDSQNTGELFF. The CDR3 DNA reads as TGCGCCAGCAGCTTGAGCTGGGACAGTCAGAACACCGGGGAGCTGTTTTTT.

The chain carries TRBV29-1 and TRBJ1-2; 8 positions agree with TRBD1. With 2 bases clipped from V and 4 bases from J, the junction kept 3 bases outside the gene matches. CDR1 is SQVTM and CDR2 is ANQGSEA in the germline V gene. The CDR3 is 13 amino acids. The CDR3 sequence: CSVEQGAGYGYTF. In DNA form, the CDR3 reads TGCAGCGTTGAACAGGGGGCTGGCTATGGCTACACCTTC.

The DNA of the CDR3 is TGCAGTGCTAGAGGCAGGGTGTCGAACACTGAAGCTTTCTTT. Its translation: CSARGRVSNTEAFF. The chain is built from TRBV20-1 and TRBJ1-1, with D perhaps matching TRBD1 (5 bases). V lost 1 base, J lost 1 base, and 10 bases lay in between. This CDR3 contains 14 residues. From germline, CDR1 is DFQATT and CDR2 SNEGSKA (reference sequence).

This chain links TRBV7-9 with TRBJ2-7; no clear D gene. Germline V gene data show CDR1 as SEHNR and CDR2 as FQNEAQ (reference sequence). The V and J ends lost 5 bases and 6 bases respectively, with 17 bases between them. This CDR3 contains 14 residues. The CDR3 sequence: CASSLWAQPGEQYF. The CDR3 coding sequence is TGTGCCAGCAGCCTTTGGGCCCAGCCCGGCGAGCAGTACTTC.